A selection of T cell receptor beta chains follows, all from one sample in a study of patients and donors after allogeneic stem cell transplantation. TCRdb called the RT-PCR reads again in MiXCR, with one record for every CDR3 protein. The sample has about a million distinct CDR3 sequences; about a sixth are singletons. The sample was blood, either unsorted or a sorted T cell fraction (not recorded which). Every receptor here comes from a human donor who was either an allogeneic HSCT recipient or a stem cell or donor lymphocyte infusion donor (not recorded which). It is not recorded whose cells these are; they may come from a transplant donor. Both conserved end residues are part of each CDR3. Each record gives: V gene, D gene, J gene, clone size, CDR3 protein, CDR3 DNA. A D gene is named only where the DNA matches it firmly. Clone size is given for some rows only: seen once, a few or many times, or a class if the clone is expanded.

v_call: TRBV7-2; d_call: .; j_call: TRBJ1-2; clone_size: .; cdr3_aa: CASSLVLLDRNYGYTF; cdr3_nt: TGTGCCAGCAGCTTAGTTCTCTTGGACAGAAACTATGGCTACACCTTC
v_call: TRBV7-8; d_call: TRBD1; j_call: TRBJ1-1; clone_size: .; cdr3_aa: CASSTNRGENTEAFF; cdr3_nt: TGTGCCAGCAGCACTAACAGGGGGGAGAACACTGAAGCTTTCTTT
v_call: TRBV2; d_call: TRBD1; j_call: TRBJ1-2; clone_size: .; cdr3_aa: CASRGTKGADYGYTF; cdr3_nt: TGTGCCAGCAGGGGAACGAAGGGGGCCGACTATGGCTACACCTTC
v_call: TRBV6-5; d_call: .; j_call: TRBJ2-1; clone_size: few; cdr3_aa: CASSYGGVGEQFF; cdr3_nt: TGTGCCAGCAGTTACGGTGGCGTGGGTGAGCAGTTCTTC
v_call: TRBV9; d_call: .; j_call: TRBJ2-1; clone_size: few; cdr3_aa: CASSEGVNEQFF; cdr3_nt: TGTGCCAGCAGCGAAGGGGTCAATGAGCAGTTCTTC
v_call: TRBV7-9; d_call: .; j_call: TRBJ2-2; clone_size: .; cdr3_aa: CASSLIWRRGTGELFF; cdr3_nt: TGTGCCAGCAGCTTAATTTGGCGCCGGGGCACCGGGGAGCTGTTTTTT
v_call: TRBV15; d_call: .; j_call: TRBJ2-5; clone_size: .; cdr3_aa: CATSRVGVELKETQYF; cdr3_nt: TGTGCCACCAGCAGAGTAGGAGTGGAGCTAAAAGAGACCCAGTACTTC
v_call: TRBV5-1; d_call: TRBD1; j_call: TRBJ1-3; clone_size: .; cdr3_aa: CASRQGGGNTIYF; cdr3_nt: TGCGCCAGCAGGCAGGGGGGTGGAAACACCATATATTTT
v_call: TRBV3-1; d_call: .; j_call: TRBJ2-7; clone_size: .; cdr3_aa: CASSARGRGDEQYF; cdr3_nt: TGTGCCAGCAGCGCCCGAGGGCGGGGTGACGAGCAGTACTTC
v_call: TRBV15; d_call: .; j_call: TRBJ1-6; clone_size: .; cdr3_aa: CATSRATAGNSPLHF; cdr3_nt: TGTGCCACCAGCAGAGCCACCGCAGGAAATTCACCCCTCCACTTT
v_call: TRBV7-9; d_call: TRBD1; j_call: TRBJ1-6; clone_size: .; cdr3_aa: CASSIQGENSPLHF; cdr3_nt: TGTGCCAGCAGCATACAGGGGGAGAACTCACCCCTCCACTTT
v_call: TRBV12-3/TRBV12-4; d_call: .; j_call: TRBJ2-7; clone_size: .; cdr3_aa: CASSQGGASGEQYF; cdr3_nt: TGTGCCAGCAGCCAGGGGGGGGCGTCGGGCGAGCAGTACTTC
v_call: TRBV20-1; d_call: .; j_call: TRBJ2-1; clone_size: .; cdr3_aa: CSPKRTTRDNEQFF; cdr3_nt: TGCAGTCCAAAAAGGACTACACGGGACAATGAGCAGTTCTTC
v_call: TRBV2; d_call: .; j_call: TRBJ2-2; clone_size: few; cdr3_aa: CASSLTGAGWTGELFF; cdr3_nt: TGTGCCAGCAGTCTAACCGGGGCTGGTTGGACCGGGGAGCTGTTTTTT
v_call: TRBV20-1; d_call: .; j_call: TRBJ2-1; clone_size: few; cdr3_aa: CSAPPGVYNEQFF; cdr3_nt: TGCAGTGCCCCACCCGGGGTCTACAATGAGCAGTTCTTC
v_call: TRBV12-3/TRBV12-4; d_call: .; j_call: TRBJ1-2; clone_size: few; cdr3_aa: CASTLRQPVGGYTF; cdr3_nt: TGTGCCAGCACCCTAAGGCAGCCGGTGGGAGGCTACACCTTC
v_call: TRBV6-1; d_call: TRBD2; j_call: TRBJ2-3; clone_size: .; cdr3_aa: CASSPGTSSPTDTQYF; cdr3_nt: TGTGCCAGCAGTCCCGGGACTAGCTCCCCCACAGATACGCAGTATTTT
v_call: TRBV6-1; d_call: .; j_call: TRBJ1-1; clone_size: few; cdr3_aa: CASVGAGMNTEAFF; cdr3_nt: TGTGCCAGCGTGGGGGCGGGGATGAACACTGAAGCTTTCTTT
v_call: TRBV20-1; d_call: TRBD2; j_call: TRBJ2-3; clone_size: .; cdr3_aa: CSARDWGSGNTDTQYF; cdr3_nt: TGCAGTGCTAGAGATTGGGGGAGCGGGAACACAGATACGCAGTATTTT
v_call: TRBV18; d_call: .; j_call: TRBJ1-1; clone_size: .; cdr3_aa: CASSPRPDMNTEAFF; cdr3_nt: TGTGCCAGCTCACCACGTCCCGACATGAACACTGAAGCTTTCTTT
v_call: TRBV12-3/TRBV12-4; d_call: TRBD1; j_call: TRBJ1-1; clone_size: few; cdr3_aa: CASSKQGGVYYTEAFF; cdr3_nt: TGTGCCAGCAGCAAACAGGGGGGCGTCTACTACACTGAAGCTTTCTTT
v_call: TRBV12-3/TRBV12-4; d_call: TRBD1; j_call: TRBJ1-2; clone_size: few; cdr3_aa: CASSLASPGQGTHSYGYTF; cdr3_nt: TGTGCCAGCAGTTTGGCCTCGCCGGGACAGGGAACCCACTCCTATGGCTACACCTTC
v_call: TRBV12-3/TRBV12-4; d_call: TRBD2; j_call: TRBJ2-5; clone_size: few; cdr3_aa: CASSLAPSGSLTPTRGETQYF; cdr3_nt: TGTGCCAGCAGTTTAGCGCCTAGCGGGAGTCTCACCCCCACACGAGGAGAGACCCAGTACTTC
v_call: TRBV7-2; d_call: .; j_call: TRBJ2-7; clone_size: .; cdr3_aa: CASSLGLVRAYEQYF; cdr3_nt: TGTGCCAGCAGCTTAGGACTAGTAAGGGCCTACGAGCAGTACTTC
v_call: TRBV6-1; d_call: .; j_call: TRBJ1-6; clone_size: few; cdr3_aa: CASSVQLNSPLHF; cdr3_nt: TGTGCCAGCAGTGTACAGTTGAATTCACCCCTCCACTTT
v_call: TRBV12-3/TRBV12-4; d_call: .; j_call: TRBJ1-2; clone_size: many; cdr3_aa: CASSLKGTYGYTF; cdr3_nt: TGTGCCAGCAGTTTGAAGGGTACCTATGGCTACACCTTC
v_call: TRBV7-2; d_call: TRBD2; j_call: TRBJ2-1; clone_size: .; cdr3_aa: CASSLALAGRTSAYEQFF; cdr3_nt: TGTGCCAGCAGCTTAGCACTAGCGGGGCGGACCTCAGCGTATGAGCAGTTCTTC
v_call: TRBV29-1; d_call: .; j_call: TRBJ2-5; clone_size: many; cdr3_aa: CSVDHEPGDQTQYF; cdr3_nt: TGCAGCGTTGACCACGAACCGGGAGATCAGACCCAGTACTTC
v_call: TRBV5-1; d_call: TRBD2; j_call: TRBJ2-3; clone_size: .; cdr3_aa: CASSSDKRERADTQYF; cdr3_nt: TGCGCCAGCAGCTCCGATAAGCGGGAGAGGGCAGATACGCAGTATTTT
v_call: TRBV12-3/TRBV12-4; d_call: .; j_call: TRBJ2-7; clone_size: .; cdr3_aa: CASSPGLSRQYF; cdr3_nt: TGTGCCAGCAGTCCCGGGCTGAGCCGTCAGTACTTC
v_call: TRBV5-6; d_call: TRBD2; j_call: TRBJ2-4; clone_size: .; cdr3_aa: CASRWGLAGQNIQYF; cdr3_nt: TGTGCCAGCAGGTGGGGACTAGCGGGGCAAAACATTCAGTACTTC
v_call: TRBV7-9; d_call: .; j_call: TRBJ2-7; clone_size: .; cdr3_aa: CASIEGLRPGEQYF; cdr3_nt: TGTGCCAGCATAGAGGGTTTACGTCCGGGAGAGCAGTACTTC
v_call: TRBV15; d_call: .; j_call: TRBJ2-3; clone_size: few; cdr3_aa: CATSRDNPLEDTQYF; cdr3_nt: TGTGCCACCAGCAGAGATAATCCGTTGGAGGATACGCAGTATTTT
v_call: TRBV7-6; d_call: .; j_call: TRBJ2-1; clone_size: .; cdr3_aa: CASSSTGGGNEQFF; cdr3_nt: TGTGCCAGCAGCTCCACCGGGGGCGGCAATGAGCAGTTCTTC
v_call: TRBV2; d_call: TRBD1; j_call: TRBJ2-2; clone_size: .; cdr3_aa: CASRGDSTGELFF; cdr3_nt: TGTGCCAGCAGGGGGGACAGCACCGGGGAGCTGTTTTTT
v_call: TRBV15; d_call: .; j_call: TRBJ1-5; clone_size: .; cdr3_aa: CATSRDPGQPNQPQHF; cdr3_nt: TGTGCCACCAGCAGAGATCCCGGACAGCCTAATCAGCCCCAGCATTTT
v_call: TRBV7-9; d_call: TRBD1; j_call: TRBJ2-7; clone_size: few; cdr3_aa: CASSATTGDGEQYF; cdr3_nt: TGTGCCAGCAGCGCGACGACAGGGGACGGCGAGCAGTACTTC
v_call: TRBV6-4; d_call: .; j_call: TRBJ1-6; clone_size: .; cdr3_aa: CASSRLAGNNSPLHF; cdr3_nt: TGTGCCAGTTCTCGGTTGGCAGGGAATAATTCACCCCTCCACTTT
v_call: TRBV20-1; d_call: .; j_call: TRBJ2-5; clone_size: .; cdr3_aa: CSASPERETQYF; cdr3_nt: TGCAGTGCTAGCCCTGAGAGGGAGACCCAGTACTTC
v_call: TRBV29-1; d_call: TRBD2; j_call: TRBJ2-7; clone_size: .; cdr3_aa: CSVAWASGSSYEQYF; cdr3_nt: TGCAGCGTAGCGTGGGCTAGCGGGAGCTCCTACGAGCAGTACTTC
v_call: TRBV5-5; d_call: TRBD2; j_call: TRBJ2-7; clone_size: .; cdr3_aa: CASSTFGTNSYEQYF; cdr3_nt: TGTGCCAGCAGCACCTTCGGGACTAACTCCTACGAGCAGTACTTC